This TCR beta chain was recovered during a study of Ad26.COV2.S vaccination and SARS-CoV-2 variants. Sample treatment: 19 received Ad26.COV2.S at low or high dose, single or two shots; about five received placebo; per-sample allocation not given. All samples were drawn on day 63, counting from the first vaccine or placebo injection. Germline CDR1 reads GTSNPN; CDR2 reads SVGIG (reference sequence). The CDR3 contains 14 residues. V lost 5 bases to trimming and J lost 2 bases; unmatched junction nucleotides: 8. TCRdb's table, derived via immunoSEQ multiplex PCR, lists solely in-frame clones and lacks some. The table shows about 220,000 clones, with around 89% occurring only once.

The source material was peripheral blood, sampled in a trial of Ad26.COV2.S vaccine versus placebo. The clonotype originates from a person between 18 and 65 years old who received the Ad26.COV2.S COVID-19 vaccine or a placebo. The chain joins TRBV30 to TRBJ1-2; 7 bases map to TRBD1. CDR3 DNA sequence: TGTGCCTGGCTAAGACAGGGCCCGAACTATGGCTACACCTTC. It specifies CAWLRQGPNYGYTF.